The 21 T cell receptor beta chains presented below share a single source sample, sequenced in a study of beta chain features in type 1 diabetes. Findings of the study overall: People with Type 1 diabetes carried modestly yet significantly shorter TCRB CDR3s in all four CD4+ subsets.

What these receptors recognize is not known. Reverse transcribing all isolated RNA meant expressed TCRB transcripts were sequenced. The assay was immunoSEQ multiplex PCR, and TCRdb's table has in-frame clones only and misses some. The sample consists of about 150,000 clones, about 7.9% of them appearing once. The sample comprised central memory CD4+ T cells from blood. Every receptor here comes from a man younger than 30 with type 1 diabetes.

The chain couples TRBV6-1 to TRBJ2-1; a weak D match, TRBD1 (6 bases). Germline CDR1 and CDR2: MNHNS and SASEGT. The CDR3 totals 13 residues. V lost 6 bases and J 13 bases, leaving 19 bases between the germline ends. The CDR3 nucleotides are TGTGCCAGCAGCGTACCCCGGGACAACTTACAGTTCTTC. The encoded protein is CASSVPRDNLQFF.

CDR3 sequence (DNA): TGTGCCAGCAGCGAGACTAGCGGAACCTACAATGAGCAGTTCTTC. Amino acid sequence: CASSETSGTYNEQFF. The chain employs TRBV9 and TRBJ2-1; 9 positions agree with TRBD2. The CDR3 extends over 15 amino acids. Germline V CDR1 and CDR2: SGDLS, YYNGEE. Trimming at V came to 3 bases and at J to 2 bases, leaving 3 bases not matched to a gene.

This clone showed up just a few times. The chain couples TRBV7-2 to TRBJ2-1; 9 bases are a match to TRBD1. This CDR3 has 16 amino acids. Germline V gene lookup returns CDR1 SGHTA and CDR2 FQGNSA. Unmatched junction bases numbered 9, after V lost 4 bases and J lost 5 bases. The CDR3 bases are TGTGCCAGCAGCTCCAAACCCGGGACAGGGAACAATGAGCAGTTCTTC. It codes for CASSSKPGTGNNEQFF.

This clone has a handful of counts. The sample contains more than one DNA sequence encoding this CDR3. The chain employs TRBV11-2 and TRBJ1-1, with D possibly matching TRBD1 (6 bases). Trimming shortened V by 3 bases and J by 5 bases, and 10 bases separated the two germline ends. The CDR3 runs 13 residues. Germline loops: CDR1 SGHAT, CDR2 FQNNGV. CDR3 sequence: CASSFTGRTEAFF. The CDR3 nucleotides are TGTGCCAGCAGCTTTACAGGGCGGACTGAAGCTTTCTTT.

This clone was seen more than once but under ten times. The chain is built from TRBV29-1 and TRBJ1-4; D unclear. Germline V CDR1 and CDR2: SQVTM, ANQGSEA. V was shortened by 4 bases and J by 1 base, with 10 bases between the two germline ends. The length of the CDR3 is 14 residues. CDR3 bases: TGCAGCGTTGGGCCCTCAGAAACTAATGAAAAACTGTTTTTT. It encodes CSVGPSETNEKLFF. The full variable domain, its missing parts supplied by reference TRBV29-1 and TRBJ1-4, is SAVISQKPSRDICQRGTSLTIQCQVDSQVTMMFWYRQQPGQSLTLIATANQGSEATYESGFVIDKFPISRPNLTFSTLTVSNMSPEDSSIYLCSVGPSETNEKLFFGSGTQLSVL.

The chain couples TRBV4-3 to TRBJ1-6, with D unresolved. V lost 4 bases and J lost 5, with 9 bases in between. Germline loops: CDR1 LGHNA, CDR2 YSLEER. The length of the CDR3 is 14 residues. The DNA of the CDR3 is TGCGCCAGCAGCCTCACCGGAGATAATTCACCCCTCCACTTT. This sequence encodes CASSLTGDNSPLHF.

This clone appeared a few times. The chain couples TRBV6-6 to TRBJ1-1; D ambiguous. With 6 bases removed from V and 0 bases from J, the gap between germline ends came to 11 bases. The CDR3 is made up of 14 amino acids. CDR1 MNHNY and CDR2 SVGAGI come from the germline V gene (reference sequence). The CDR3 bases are TGTGCCAGCAGGCCGGGAGTTATGAACACTGAAGCTTTCTTT. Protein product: CASRPGVMNTEAFF.

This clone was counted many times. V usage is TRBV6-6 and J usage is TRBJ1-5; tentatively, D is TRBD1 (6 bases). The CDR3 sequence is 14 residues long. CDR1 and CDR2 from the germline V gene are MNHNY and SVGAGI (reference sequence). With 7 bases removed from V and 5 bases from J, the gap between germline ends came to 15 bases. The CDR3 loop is CASTPQGGDQPQHF. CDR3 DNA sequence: TGTGCCAGCACCCCACAAGGGGGAGATCAGCCCCAGCATTTT.

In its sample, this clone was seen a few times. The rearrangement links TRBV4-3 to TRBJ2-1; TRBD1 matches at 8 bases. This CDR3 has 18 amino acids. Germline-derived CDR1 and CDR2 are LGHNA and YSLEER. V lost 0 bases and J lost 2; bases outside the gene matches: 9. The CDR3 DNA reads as TGCGCCAGCAGCCAAGATCTGATTCCCAGGGGGCCCTACAATGAGCAGTTCTTC. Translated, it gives CASSQDLIPRGPYNEQFF.

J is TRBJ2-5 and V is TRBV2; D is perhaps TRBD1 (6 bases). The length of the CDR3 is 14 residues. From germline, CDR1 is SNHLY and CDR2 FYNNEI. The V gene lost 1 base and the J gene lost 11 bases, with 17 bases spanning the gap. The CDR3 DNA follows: TGTGCCAGCAGTGAAGAGCCCAGGGGCGGAGAGCAGTACTTC. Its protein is CASSEEPRGGEQYF.

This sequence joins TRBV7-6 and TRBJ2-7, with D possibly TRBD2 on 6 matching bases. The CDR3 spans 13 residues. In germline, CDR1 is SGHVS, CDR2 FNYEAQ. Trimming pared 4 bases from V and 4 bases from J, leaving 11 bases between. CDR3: CASSSVGGYEQYF. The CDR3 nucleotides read TGTGCCAGCAGCTCGGTGGGGGGATACGAGCAGTACTTC.

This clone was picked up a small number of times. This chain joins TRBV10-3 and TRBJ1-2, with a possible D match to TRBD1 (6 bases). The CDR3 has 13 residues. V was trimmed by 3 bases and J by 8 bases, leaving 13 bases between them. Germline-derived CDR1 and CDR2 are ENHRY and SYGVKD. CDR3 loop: CAISDSTGTGYTF. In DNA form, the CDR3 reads TGTGCCATCAGTGATTCTACCGGGACAGGCTACACCTTC.

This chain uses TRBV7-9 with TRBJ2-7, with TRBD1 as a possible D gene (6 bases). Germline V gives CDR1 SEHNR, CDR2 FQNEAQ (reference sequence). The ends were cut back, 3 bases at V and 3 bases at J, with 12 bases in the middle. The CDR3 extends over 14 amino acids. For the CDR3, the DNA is TGTGCCAGCAGCTTGGGGGCGATCGACTACGAGCAGTACTTC. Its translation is CASSLGAIDYEQYF. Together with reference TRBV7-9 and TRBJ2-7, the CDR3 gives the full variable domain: DTGVSQNPRHKITKRGQNVTFRCDPISEHNRLYWYRQTLGQGPEFLTYFQNEAQLEKSRLLSDRFSAERPKGSFSTLEIQRTEQGDSAMYLCASSLGAIDYEQYFGPGTRLTVT.

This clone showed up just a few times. This chain's CDR3 is CAWSGRGQEANEKLFF. CDR3 DNA: TGTGCCTGGAGCGGACGTGGACAGGAAGCTAATGAAAAACTGTTTTTT. The V and J genes are TRBV30 and TRBJ1-4; 7 positions match TRBD1. V gave up 3 bases and J gave up 3 bases; unmatched junction bases: 10. The CDR3 totals 16 residues. The germline V gene has CDR1 GTSNPN and CDR2 SVGIG (reference sequence).

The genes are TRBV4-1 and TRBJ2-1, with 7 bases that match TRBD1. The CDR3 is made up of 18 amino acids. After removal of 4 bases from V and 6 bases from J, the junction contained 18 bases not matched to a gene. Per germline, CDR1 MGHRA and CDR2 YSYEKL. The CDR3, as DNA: TGCGCCAGCAGCCGCCTTCGGACAGGCGTGGGGGCCGGCAATGAGCAGTTCTTC. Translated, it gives CASSRLRTGVGAGNEQFF.

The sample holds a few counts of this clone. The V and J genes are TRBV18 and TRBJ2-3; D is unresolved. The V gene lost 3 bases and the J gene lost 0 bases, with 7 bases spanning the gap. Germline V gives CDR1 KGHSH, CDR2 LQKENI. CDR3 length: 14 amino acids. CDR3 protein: CASSPRTSTDTQYF. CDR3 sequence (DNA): TGTGCCAGCTCACCTCGAACTAGCACAGATACGCAGTATTTT.

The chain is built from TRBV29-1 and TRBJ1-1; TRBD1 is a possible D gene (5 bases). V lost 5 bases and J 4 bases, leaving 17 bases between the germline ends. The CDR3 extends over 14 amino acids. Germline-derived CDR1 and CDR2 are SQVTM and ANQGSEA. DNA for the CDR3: TGCAGCGTTCAAGGTCGGCCGGGGGGCACTGAAGCTTTCTTT. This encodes CSVQGRPGGTEAFF.

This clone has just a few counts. In DNA form, the CDR3 reads TGTGCCAGCAGTGACACTACACAGGGGACGCGTGAAAAACTGTTTTTT. Translation gives CASSDTTQGTREKLFF. This rearrangement joins TRBV25-1 to TRBJ1-4, with 7 bases that match TRBD1. V shed 3 bases and J 7 bases; nucleotides not matched to a gene: 11. CDR1 and CDR2 (germline): MGHDK, SYGVNS. This CDR3 has 16 amino acids.

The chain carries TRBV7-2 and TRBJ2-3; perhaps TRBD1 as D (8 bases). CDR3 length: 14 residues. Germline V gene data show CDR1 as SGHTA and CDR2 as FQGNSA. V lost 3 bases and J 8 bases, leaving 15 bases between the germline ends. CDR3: CASSFQQGGATQYF. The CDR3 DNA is TGTGCCAGCAGCTTTCAACAGGGGGGGGCTACGCAGTATTTT.

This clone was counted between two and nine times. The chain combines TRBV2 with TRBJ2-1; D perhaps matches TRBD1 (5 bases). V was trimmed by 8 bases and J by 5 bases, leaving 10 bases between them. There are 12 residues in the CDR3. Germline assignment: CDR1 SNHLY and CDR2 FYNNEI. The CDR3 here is CASFSGNNEQFF. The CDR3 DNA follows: TGTGCCAGCTTCTCAGGGAACAATGAGCAGTTCTTC.

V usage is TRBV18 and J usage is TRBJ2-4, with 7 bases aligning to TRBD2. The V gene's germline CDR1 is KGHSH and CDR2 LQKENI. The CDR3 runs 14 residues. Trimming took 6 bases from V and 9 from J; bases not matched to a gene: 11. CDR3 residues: CASSPGGLWSIQYF. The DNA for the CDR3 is TGTGCCAGCTCCCCGGGAGGCCTGTGGAGCATTCAGTACTTC.